This T cell receptor (beta chain) was identified in a study of immune heterogeneity within non-small cell lung tumors (dated by TCRdb to 2016 to 2018). Broadly, across the study: By histology, a few squamous cell carcinomas, 9 to 11 non-squamous carcinomas and 1 tumor not otherwise specified were included. For mutant peptides 8 to 11 amino acids long, netMHCpan-3.0 predicted neoantigen binding to the HLA alleles of each patient. The study combined whole-exome sequencing, RNA-seq and TCR beta repertoire sequencing of multiple spatially distinct regions from each NSCLC tumor to examine intratumoral immune heterogeneity. TCR repertoires were analyzed from 55 to 70 tumor loci of roughly 15 patients, whereas transcriptome data were available for only 40 or so loci from more than ten patients.

Genomic DNA extracted from bulk tumor tissue served as TCR template, with roughly 610 ng gDNA amplified per sample. During surgery, multiple biopsies were taken from each primary tumor and placed as far apart as possible within the tumor mass. The study cohort was described as untreated and was composed of newly diagnosed NSCLC cases undergoing curative surgery. Donors were some 15 newly diagnosed non-small cell lung cancer patients undergoing surgery with curative intent. Two independent pathologists reviewed the resected tumor masses. Only high-quality DNA and RNA samples were carried forward to sequencing. On the study overall, not on this receptor specifically: Within a patient, identical dominant CDR3B clonotypes were found to recur across loci, yet unique high-frequency clones were also harbored in different tumor locations. High-frequency TCR beta clonotypes were found to be largely distinct between individual patients. Local tumor mutational burden and local T-cell repertoire clonality had a statistically significant but moderate positive correlation (R about 0.37).

The TCR beta CDR3 region was amplified with a multiplex PCR system whose first round ran for about 9 cycles using 32 V-gene forward primers and 13 J-gene reverse primers. The first PCR round was done with a QIAGEN Multiplex PCR Kit, and the primer sequences were filed in Chinese patent CN105087789A. A second PCR round added Illumina universal primers using the Phusion High-Fidelity PCR Kit. Paired-end sequencing of TCR libraries was carried out on the Illumina HiSeq X Ten platform at a read length of 151 bp. The paper's processing steps were these. Cutadapt removed reads without multiplex PCR primers, PEAR merged read pairs, and MiXCR with default settings called CDR3 regions. Shannon entropy measured repertoire diversity, while clonality was calculated as one minus the Shannon entropy divided by the ln of the count of productive unique sequences. Clonotypes present at frequencies of at least 0.5% were defined as dominant or high-frequency T-cell clones. The public reads were run again by TCRdb, first through fastp at Q25 and then through MiXCR, and only productive beta chains were kept. Each entry is one CDR3 protein sequence, shown with its most common DNA and genes. The V and J calls were determined by TCRdb, not by the authors. A total of over 10,000 distinct CDR3 sequences appear in this sample, roughly 22% of them only once. The leading ten clones occupy 3.5% to 5.5% of the sample.

From the germline V gene, CDR1 is MNHEY and CDR2 is SVGAGI. Including cysteine and phenylalanine, the CDR3 has 15 amino acids. The entry retains the CDR3 DNA only, 45 bases that are in frame from base 1. V is cut by 0 bases and J by 5 bases, and the space between the germline ends is 13 bases. This clonotype showed up just a few times. Its antigen is still unknown. No per-base quality is available; no much larger clone lies one base away. Rearrangement joined TRBV6-5 to TRBJ2-5; a confident D gene designation cannot be given. The clonotype originates from a man between 60 and 75 years old with non-small cell lung cancer. The specimen was lung tumor tissue. The bases read TGTGCCAGCAGTTACTCGATAACAGCCCGGGAGACCCAGTACTTC. The resulting protein is CASSYSITARETQYF.